The present TCR beta chain was sequenced within a study of shared clonotypes between healthy human individuals. Study-wide context: Per-donor plates numbered three CD4 naive, three CD4 memory, two CD8 naive and one CD8 memory.

TCRdb's copy holds only in-frame clones and misses some; the assay was immunoSEQ multiplex PCR. The data show around 720,000 clones, with around 73% seen just once and 1.5% to 2% held by the top ten. This clone occurred once. The clonotype comes from a woman younger than 45 in good health. Sequencing was performed on memory CD4+ T cells sorted from blood. Subset here: CD45RA-negative fraction.

The DNA for the CDR3 is TGCGCCAGCAGTCCCAAGAGTAAATTGCCGGGCCAAAAGGTGAACACTGAAGCTTTCTTT. It codes for CASSPKSKLPGQKVNTEAFF. The chain joins TRBV4-1 to TRBJ1-1; D uncertain. V dropped 6 bases and J dropped 0 bases, with 29 bases sitting between them. The CDR3 spans 20 residues. CDR1 and CDR2 from the germline V gene are MGHRA and YSYEKL.